Shown below are 25 T cell receptor beta chains from a single sample sequenced in a study of human versus mouse CDR3 diversity and MHC coevolution. Sequenced by immunoSEQ multiplex PCR; TCRdb stores in-frame clones only, minus some. Of about 83,000 clones in the sample, about nine tenths were seen once. Input material: naive CD4+ T cells from blood. Subset of the sample: CD45RO-negative CD62L-positive naive CD4 T cells. The receptor set was obtained from a person aged 30-69 years in good health.

The J gene is TRBJ2-5, the V gene TRBV6-6; TRBD2 matches 11 bases. CDR1 MNHNY and CDR2 SVGAGI come from the germline V gene (reference sequence). CDR3 size: 16 residues. The J segment lost 3 bases and the V segment lost 8 bases, leaving 11 bases of the junction unmatched. The CDR3 spells CASVESGTSGKETQYF. CDR3 nucleotide sequence: TGTGCCAGCGTCGAATCCGGGACTAGCGGCAAAGAGACCCAGTACTTC.

This chain uses TRBV7-9 with TRBJ1-4, with TRBD1 as a possible D gene (6 bases). The length of the CDR3 is 15 residues. Germline V gene data show CDR1 as SEHNR and CDR2 as FQNEAQ (reference sequence). The V end was cut by 5 bases, the J end by 3 bases, with 13 bases between. CDR3 sequence: CASSLLQGPNEKLFF. CDR3 coding DNA: TGTGCCAGCAGCCTCTTACAGGGCCCTAATGAAAAACTGTTTTTT.

The chain is built from TRBV10-2 and TRBJ1-3, with a possible D match to TRBD1 (6 bases). Looked up from germline, CDR1 is WSHSY and CDR2 is SAAADI. Trimming stripped 4 bases from V and 0 bases from J, with 10 bases between. The CDR3 covers 15 residues. The CDR3 DNA is TGCGCCAGCAGTGGGGACACCCACTCTGGAAACACCATATATTTT. Translated, it gives CASSGDTHSGNTIYF.

The V and J genes are TRBV16 and TRBJ2-7; perhaps TRBD1 as D (6 bases). The germline CDR1 and CDR2 sequences are KGHSY and FQNENV. The CDR3 is 14 amino acids. The V end was cut by 4 bases, the J end by 5 bases, with 15 bases between. CDR3 sequence: CASSLFQGNNEQYF. The CDR3 DNA follows: TGTGCCAGCAGCCTCTTTCAGGGGAACAACGAGCAGTACTTC.

V gene TRBV2 combines with J gene TRBJ2-7; the match to TRBD1 covers 9 bases. This CDR3 is built from 16 residues. Germline lookup yields CDR1 SNHLY and CDR2 FYNNEI. V was clipped by 6 bases and J by 3 bases; unmatched bases: 12. CDR3 protein: CASRTLGQGTFYEQYF. CDR3 DNA sequence: TGTGCCAGCAGGACCCTGGGACAGGGAACCTTCTACGAGCAGTACTTC.

The chain couples TRBV10-1 to TRBJ1-1; D gene uncertain. This CDR3 is built from 14 residues. V lost 5 bases and J 3 bases, leaving 13 bases between the germline ends. Germline CDR1 reads WNHNN; CDR2 reads SYGVQD (reference sequence). CDR3 in DNA: TGCGCCAGCAGTCCTAACGTAGCGGACACTGAAGCTTTCTTT. This translates into CASSPNVADTEAFF.

This sequence joins TRBV19 and TRBJ2-6; D is ambiguous. The CDR3 contains 15 residues. V dropped 5 bases and J dropped 0 bases, with 8 bases sitting between them. In germline, CDR1 is LNHDA, CDR2 SQIVND (reference sequence). The CDR3 DNA reads TGTGCCAGTAGTCCGGTTTACTCTGGGGCCAACGTCCTGACTTTC. As protein: CASSPVYSGANVLTF. The whole variable domain, filled in from reference TRBV19 and TRBJ2-6, reads DGGITQSPKYLFRKEGQNVTLSCEQNLNHDAMYWYRQDPGQGLRLIYYSQIVNDFQKGDIAEGYSVSREKKESFPLTVTSAQKNPTAFYLCASSPVYSGANVLTFGAGSRLTVL.

This clone appeared once. The chain combines TRBV7-2 with TRBJ2-5; maybe TRBD2 (6 bases). V was shortened by 5 bases and J by 2 bases, with 12 bases between the two germline ends. CDR3 length: 14 amino acids. Germline CDR1 SGHTA, CDR2 FQGNSA. CDR3 sequence (DNA): TGTGCCAGCAGCGTAGTGGCGGGACAAGAGACCCAGTACTTC. Translation: CASSVVAGQETQYF. The variable domain in full, completed from reference TRBV7-2 and TRBJ2-5, reads GAGVSQSPSNKVTEKGKDVELRCDPISGHTALYWYRQSLGQGLEFLIYFQGNSAPDKSGLPSDRFSAERTGGSVSTLTIQRTQQEDSAVYLCASSVVAGQETQYFGPGTRLLVL.

V usage is TRBV6-4 and J usage is TRBJ1-2; 8 nucleotides align to TRBD1. Trimming took 4 bases from V and 5 from J; bases not matched to a gene: 9. Looked up from germline, CDR1 is MRHNA and CDR2 is SNTAGT. This CDR3 comprises 15 residues. CDR3 nucleotide sequence: TGTGCCAGCAGTGTCGGGCAGGGGGCTCGATATGGCTACACCTTC. Translated, it gives CASSVGQGARYGYTF.

J is TRBJ1-5 and V is TRBV6-6; 8 bases align to TRBD1. Trimming cost V 5 bases and J 1 base; bases outside gene matches: 1. The CDR3 length is 14 residues. Germline assignment: CDR1 MNHNY and CDR2 SVGAGI (reference sequence). The CDR3, as DNA: TGTGCCAGCAGTGACAGGGGCAGCAATCAGCCCCAGCATTTT. This sequence encodes CASSDRGSNQPQHF.

This clone was recorded only once. This sequence joins TRBV2 and TRBJ2-7, with unresolved D. This CDR3 has 12 amino acids. V lost 3 bases and J 2 bases, leaving 5 bases between the germline ends. Germline CDR1 is SNHLY and CDR2 is FYNNEI. The CDR3 loop reads CASSDRTYEQYF. The CDR3 DNA reads TGTGCCAGCAGTGACAGAACCTACGAGCAGTACTTC.

The chain uses TRBV7-6 and TRBJ2-7; D is undetermined. Per the germline V gene, CDR1 is SGHVS and CDR2 is FNYEAQ. The V gene lost 4 bases and the J gene lost 1 base, with 17 bases spanning the gap. The CDR3 covers 16 residues. This CDR3 reads CASSSSGSGSSYEQYF. CDR3 sequence (DNA): TGTGCCAGCAGCTCGTCGGGTTCGGGTTCTTCCTACGAGCAGTACTTC.

CDR3 sequence reads: CASSLYNAYEQYF. The DNA for the CDR3 is TGTGCCAGCAGCCTTTACAACGCCTACGAGCAGTACTTC. V usage is TRBV7-9 and J usage is TRBJ2-7; the D is unclear. This CDR3 spans 13 amino acids. The germline V gene has CDR1 SEHNR and CDR2 FQNEAQ (reference sequence). V lost 5 bases to trimming and J lost 2 bases, with 10 bases between them.

This chain uses TRBV19 with TRBJ1-2; 9 bases agree with TRBD1. Germline CDR1 reads LNHDA; CDR2 reads SQIVND (reference sequence). This CDR3 spans 15 amino acids. J was trimmed by 0 bases and V by 5 bases; bases with no gene match: 4. CDR3 bases: TGTGCCAGTAGTCCTGGGGACAGGGCTAACTATGGCTACACCTTC. Residues: CASSPGDRANYGYTF.

The J gene is TRBJ1-5, the V gene TRBV18; tentatively, D is TRBD1 (6 bases). The CDR3 is 14 residues long. The ends were cut back, 3 bases at V and 7 bases at J, with 13 bases in the middle. Germline V CDR1 and CDR2: KGHSH, LQKENI. The CDR3 DNA follows: TGTGCCAGCTCACCCGGGGGGCAGGACCAGCCCCAGCATTTT. Translated: CASSPGGQDQPQHF. The full variable domain, its missing parts supplied by reference TRBV18 and TRBJ1-5, is NAGVMQNPRHLVRRRGQEARLRCSPMKGHSHVYWYRQLPEEGLKFMVYLQKENIIDESGMPKERFSAEFPKEGPSILRIQQVVRGDSAAYFCASSPGGQDQPQHFGDGTRLSIL.

In this sample, this clone turned up once. The rearrangement uses TRBV10-3 and TRBJ2-5; D possibly corresponds to TRBD1 (5 bases). Per germline, CDR1 ENHRY and CDR2 SYGVKD. The CDR3 has 16 amino acids. Trimming shortened V by 1 base and J by 1 base, and 13 bases separated the two germline ends. The CDR3 DNA reads as TGTGCCATCAGTGAGTTTAGGGGTGGCGGCCAAGAGACCCAGTACTTC. Its protein product is CAISEFRGGGQETQYF.

The V gene is TRBV2, the J gene TRBJ2-3, with 8 bases matching TRBD2. V gave up 0 bases and J gave up 5 bases; unmatched junction bases: 4. The length of the CDR3 is 15 residues. Germline lookup yields CDR1 SNHLY and CDR2 FYNNEI. Written as DNA, the CDR3 is TGTGCCAGCAGTGAAGCGGGGCTAGCGGGAGATACGCAGTATTTT. This encodes CASSEAGLAGDTQYF.

The rearrangement links TRBV10-1 to TRBJ1-6; 8 bases are a match to TRBD1. V shed 6 bases and J 9 bases; nucleotides not matched to a gene: 10. Germline V gene lookup returns CDR1 WNHNN and CDR2 SYGVQD (reference sequence). The CDR3 is 15 residues long. The CDR3: CASRDTTGVGSPLHF. The CDR3 nucleotides read TGCGCCAGCAGGGACACGACAGGGGTGGGTTCACCCCTCCACTTT.

This clone was counted between two and nine times. The V call is TRBV19, the J call TRBJ1-5; weak D call: TRBD1 (6 bases). Germline CDR1 is LNHDA and CDR2 is SQIVND (reference sequence). The CDR3 has 15 residues. With 4 bases removed from V and 3 bases from J, the gap between germline ends came to 13 bases. This chain's CDR3 is CASSKQGLVNQPQHF. The CDR3 DNA is TGTGCCAGTAGTAAACAGGGCCTCGTCAATCAGCCCCAGCATTTT.

The genes are TRBV19 and TRBJ1-6; TRBD1 matches 7 bases. The CDR3 runs 15 residues. Germline V CDR1 and CDR2: LNHDA, SQIVND (reference sequence). V lost 3 bases and J lost 7; bases outside the gene matches: 6. CDR3 sequence: CASSILTGENSPLHF. As DNA, the CDR3 is TGTGCCAGTAGTATTCTCACAGGGGAAAATTCACCCCTCCACTTT.

The sample holds one count of this clone. This chain connects TRBV6-1 to TRBJ1-1; 7 nucleotides line up with TRBD1. Trimming at V came to 5 bases and at J to 6 bases, leaving 6 bases not matched to a gene. The CDR3 covers 13 residues. The germline gives CDR1 MNHNS, CDR2 SASEGT. In DNA, the CDR3 is TGTGCCAGCAGTCGACAGGGTTTTGCTGAAGCTTTCTTT. It specifies CASSRQGFAEAFF.

This clone has only a few counts. The chain is built from TRBV10-3 and TRBJ2-1; possible D gene TRBD1, 6 bases. Trimming removed 4 bases from V and 0 bases from J, with 10 bases in between. The CDR3 loop spans 15 amino acids. The germline V gene encodes CDR1 ENHRY and CDR2 SYGVKD. The chain's CDR3 is CAISVGTPSYNEQFF. The CDR3 nucleotides read TGTGCCATCAGTGTCGGGACACCCTCCTACAATGAGCAGTTCTTC.

This chain joins TRBV19 and TRBJ2-3; TRBD1 aligns across 8 bases. CDR1 is LNHDA and CDR2 is SQIVND in the germline V gene (reference sequence). This CDR3 has 14 residues. Trimming removed 6 bases from V and 1 base from J; junction bases left unmatched: 3. This chain's CDR3 is CASSDRGGTDTQYF. The CDR3 DNA reads TGTGCCAGTAGCGACAGGGGAGGCACAGATACGCAGTATTTT.

The gene calls are TRBV2 and TRBJ2-2, with D perhaps matching TRBD2 (5 bases). This CDR3 has 15 residues. The germline CDR1 and CDR2 sequences are SNHLY and FYNNEI. The V end was cut by 6 bases, the J end by 0 bases, with 11 bases between. The CDR3 DNA is TGTGCCAGCAGGGCCGGGATCACGAACACCGGGGAGCTGTTTTTT. It encodes CASRAGITNTGELFF.

The gene calls are TRBV5-4 and TRBJ1-4; a weak D match, TRBD1 (5 bases). Germline assignment: CDR1 SGHNT and CDR2 YYREEE (reference sequence). V was trimmed by 3 bases and J by 8 bases, leaving 14 bases between them. This CDR3 has 14 residues. DNA of the CDR3: TGTGCCAGCAGCTGGGGACTGTTTGAAGAAAAACTGTTTTTT. Protein sequence: CASSWGLFEEKLFF.